This TCR beta chain appears in the sequencing data of a study of OX40 agonist ivuxolimab in advanced cancers. At the level of the whole study: Ivuxolimab was a fully human IgG2 agonistic monoclonal antibody targeting the costimulatory receptor OX40 (CD134). Intravenous ivuxolimab was administered to patients every 2 weeks at six dose levels: 0.01, 0.1, 0.3, 1.5, 3 and 10 mg/kg. Of the approximately 54 dose-escalation patients, hepatocellular carcinoma was present in around 20, melanoma in approximately 15, renal cell carcinoma in 9 and head and neck cancer in 9. In the dose-escalation cohort, 75% to 90% of patients were male, and the mean age was roughly 60 years with a range of about 20 to 80. Patients were allowed to have had prior anti-PD-1, anti-PD-L1 or anti-CTLA-4 therapy, and 30% to 40% of the dose-escalation patients had been treated with checkpoint inhibitors. Partial responses occurred in three dose-escalation patients, of whom one had hepatocellular carcinoma and two had cutaneous melanoma. Peripheral TCRbeta sequencing aimed to test whether ivuxolimab altered TCR sequence diversity and caused clonal T-cell expansion. The paper reports the monotherapy dose-escalation portion (N of about 52 patients) of the phase I ivuxolimab trial.

For sequencing of the TCRbeta CDR3 region, genomic DNA was extracted from the sorted cells. TCRbeta CDR3 regions were sequenced using the immunoSEQ Assay. As stored in TCRdb, this immuneACCESS dataset retains in-frame rearrangements with V and J assigned. A fraction of the clones does not appear; measured against another copy, unresolved V genes explain less than half of the discrepancy, and the remainder lacks a known reason. The sample contains about 79,000 clones, about 94% of them found a single time. The top ten clonotypes cover around 9.6% of the sample. The paper as a whole reports these results and caveats: After ivuxolimab, more expanded clones were found on average in CD8+ T cells than in CD4+ T cells. In partial responders in the 0.1-3.0 mg/kg groups, normalized peripheral clonal expansion was found to be among the lowest, especially among CD8+ T cells. Clonal expansion of both CD4+ and CD8+ blood T cells was observed from baseline to week 6 at doses 0.1 to 3.0 mg/kg. Which antigens the clonally expanded peripheral T cells were specific for was not determined. Low levels of normalized T-cell clonal expansion were also seen in some patients who did not respond.

Of note for this clone: Its antigen is unknown. Within one base of it there is no much larger clone, and no base qualities were kept.

Spanning cysteine to phenylalanine, the CDR3 consists of 14 amino acids. Only the CDR3 DNA stays, 42 bases, in frame from base 1. CDR1 and CDR2, looked up from the germline V gene, are MNHEY and SVGAGI. Trimming removed 4 bases from V and 0 bases from J, leaving 8 bases between the germline ends. The trial excluded patients who had a history of autoimmune disease or were on systemic immunosuppression. Peripheral blood for TCR sequencing was drawn from every dose cohort at baseline, at cycle 4 day 1 and at cycle 7 day 1. The samples were drawn from a first-in-human, open-label, multicenter phase I dose-escalation trial of ivuxolimab. Adults with locally advanced or metastatic melanoma, renal cell carcinoma, hepatocellular carcinoma or head and neck squamous cell carcinoma were enrolled in the trial. Before TCR sequencing, CD4+ and CD8+ T cells were separately sorted from peripheral blood.

This receptor chain uses TRBV6-5 and TRBJ2-3; TRBD2 is perhaps the D gene, given 6 matching bases. The TCR comes from an adult with an advanced solid tumor such as melanoma, head and neck, liver or kidney cancer. Specimen: CD4+ or CD8+ T cells sorted from blood, collected in a trial of the OX40 agonist ivuxolimab. In nucleotide form, the sequence is TGTGCCAGCAGTTGGGAGGCTAGCACAGATACGCAGTATTTT. It translates as CASSWEASTDTQYF.